This T cell receptor (beta chain) was documented in a study of blood T cells in healthy people across ages. Sample-barcoded 5' priming and a J-beta primer mix drove a second PCR of roughly 7 to 11 cycles. TCRdb analysed the 5' RACE reads with MiXCR anew, one entry per CDR3 protein. The sample has 1,800,000 or so distinct CDR3 sequences; more than 35% are singletons. V lost 6 bases and J 8 bases, leaving 14 bases between the germline ends. This CDR3 has 13 residues. Roughly 9.2 milliliters of peripheral blood were drawn from each donor into EDTA-treated tubes. Specimen: blood. This TCR derives from a human donor in good health. The chain has TRBV12-3 or TRBV12-4 and TRBJ2-1; weak D call: TRBD2 (6 bases). Here the CDR3 reads CASRGGASDEQFF. In nucleotides, the CDR3 is TGTGCCAGCAGGGGGGGTGCTTCGGATGAGCAGTTCTTC.